One sample yielded the 5 T cell receptor beta chains listed below, sequenced in a study of cytomegalovirus exposure and HLA in healthy donors. Use of 60 Vbeta and 13 Jbeta primers characterized the PCR. Assay: immunoSEQ multiplex PCR; the TCRdb copy retains only in-frame clones and omits some. The data show about 210,000 clones, about 76% seen once. The material sequenced was PBMCs. These receptors were obtained from a male donor in good health and CMV-seropositive.

V is TRBV4-2 and J is TRBJ2-3; 9 nucleotides agree with TRBD2. Germline V CDR1 and CDR2: LGHNA, YNFKEQ. The CDR3 length is 17 residues. Trimming at V came to 1 base and at J to 5 bases, leaving 10 bases not matched to a gene. CDR3 nucleotide sequence: TGTGCCAGCAGCCAAGGATCTAGCGGGATGGGAAGAGATACGCAGTATTTT. As protein: CASSQGSSGMGRDTQYF.

The chain has TRBV28 and TRBJ2-5; possible D gene TRBD1, 6 bases. Germline CDR1 is MDHEN and CDR2 is SYDVKM. The CDR3 extends over 14 amino acids. V was shortened by 3 bases and J by 3 bases, with 11 bases between the two germline ends. The CDR3, as DNA: TGTGCCAGCAGTTTGACAGGCATCGAAGAGACCCAGTACTTC. Translating gives CASSLTGIEETQYF.

This clone was detected only once. The V gene is TRBV4-1, the J gene TRBJ1-1; D gene ambiguous. The germline V and J ends were trimmed by 5 bases and 2 bases, with 18 bases remaining between them. This CDR3 spans 16 amino acids. Germline V gene sequence: CDR1 MGHRA, CDR2 YSYEKL. The CDR3 loop is CASSLRGSGGNTEAFF. For the CDR3, the DNA is TGCGCCAGCAGCTTACGTGGGTCGGGAGGAAACACTGAAGCTTTCTTT.

This chain uses TRBV27 with TRBJ2-5; D perhaps matches TRBD1 (5 bases). Per the germline V gene, CDR1 is MNHEY and CDR2 is SMNVEV (reference sequence). With 3 bases removed from V and 5 bases from J, the gap between germline ends came to 10 bases. The CDR3 has 13 residues. CDR3 region: CASSFSGLETQYF. The DNA for the CDR3 is TGTGCCAGCAGTTTCTCAGGGCTGGAGACCCAGTACTTC.

This rearrangement joins TRBV5-4 to TRBJ2-4, with D possibly TRBD1 on 6 matching bases. Per the germline V gene, CDR1 is SGHNT and CDR2 is YYREEE (reference sequence). V was shortened by 4 bases and J by 0 bases, with 14 bases between the two germline ends. The CDR3 consists of 16 residues. CDR3 protein: CASSPGAQGAKNIQYF. The CDR3 DNA is TGTGCCAGCAGCCCCGGGGCACAGGGAGCCAAAAACATTCAGTACTTC.